The next 8 T cell receptor beta chains were all read from a single sample in a study of blood T cells in healthy people across ages. Sample-barcoded 5' priming and a J-beta primer mix drove a second PCR of 7 to 11 cycles. TCRdb passed the 5' RACE reads through MiXCR, listing each CDR3 protein once. Of 800,000 to 950,000 distinct CDR3 sequences detected, almost 30% appear once; the ten largest clones hold about a tenth. Another study also made use of these data, one on T cells of mothers and their children.

The sample comprised blood. The receptors come from a woman in her thirties or forties in good health.

In this sample, this clonotype turned up many times. The rearrangement links TRBV20-1 to TRBJ2-5, with D possibly TRBD2 on 6 matching bases. Germline CDR1 is DFQATT and CDR2 is SNEGSKA (reference sequence). The V end lost 3 bases, the J end lost 4 bases, and 9 bases lay between the germline ends. The CDR3 contains 12 residues. CDR3 loop: CSASPGVETQYF. The DNA for the CDR3 is TGCAGTGCTAGCCCGGGGGTAGAGACCCAGTACTTC.

The chain carries TRBV7-2 and TRBJ2-3, with 7 bases aligning to TRBD2. The CDR3 contains 17 residues. V was pared by 2 bases and J by 6 bases, with 14 bases of the junction left unmatched. CDR1 and CDR2 from the germline V gene are SGHTA and FQGNSA. The CDR3 DNA reads TGTGCCAGCAGCTTACCACCGGGGAGCGGGGAGTATGATACGCAGTATTTT. Protein product: CASSLPPGSGEYDTQYF.

The chain couples TRBV28 to TRBJ1-4; D is unclear. CDR1 and CDR2 from the germline V gene are MDHEN and SYDVKM. Trimming cost V 6 bases and J 8 bases, with 13 bases left between them. This CDR3 is built from 13 residues. CDR3 sequence: CASRGDGDEKLFF. CDR3 in DNA: TGTGCCAGCAGAGGCGATGGCGACGAAAAACTGTTTTTT.

V usage is TRBV28 and J usage is TRBJ1-5; the D is unclear. Germline values: CDR1 MDHEN, CDR2 SYDVKM. CDR3 length: 18 amino acids. Trimming removed 3 bases at V and 0 bases at J, with 18 bases between. The CDR3 DNA follows: TGTGCCAGCAGTTTCTCCCGGGAGTCTTCTAATAGCAATCAGCCCCAGCATTTT. Residues: CASSFSRESSNSNQPQHF.

Remarks on this clonotype: Sequence at one end of the junction differs from germline and may be a read error. This chain links TRBV7-7 with TRBJ2-1; 9 positions match TRBD1. The germline V gene has CDR1 SSHAT and CDR2 FNYEAQ (reference sequence). The CDR3 spans 14 residues. CDR3: CASSRRDRANEQFF. CDR3 nucleotide sequence: TGTGCTAGCAGCCGCAGGGACAGGGCGAATGAGCAGTTCTTC.

The chain carries TRBV4-3 and TRBJ1-2; TRBD1 might be the D (5 bases). This CDR3 comprises 14 residues. Germline loops: CDR1 LGHNA, CDR2 YSLEER. V was clipped by 0 bases and J by 8 bases, with 13 bases between them. CDR3 region: CASSQDVWGSGYTF. DNA for the CDR3: TGCGCCAGCAGCCAAGATGTCTGGGGCTCCGGCTACACCTTC.

This clonotype was picked up a small number of times. V gene TRBV2 combines with J gene TRBJ1-2; 11 bases agree with TRBD1. CDR1 is SNHLY and CDR2 is FYNNEI in the germline V gene. With V trimmed by 9 bases and J by 4 bases, 7 bases remained unmatched. The CDR3 contains 14 residues. CDR3 protein: CASRTGGHFYGYTF. Written as DNA, the CDR3 is TGTGCCAGTCGGACAGGGGGCCATTTCTATGGCTACACCTTC.

The chain is built from TRBV5-1 and TRBJ1-3; no definite D call. Per the germline V gene, CDR1 is SGHRS and CDR2 is YFSETQ. The CDR3 has 15 residues. V gave up 4 bases and J gave up 0 bases, with 11 bases separating them. CDR3 coding DNA: TGCGCCAGCAGCCCGGAGGAGTTCTCTGGAAACACCATATATTTT. Protein sequence: CASSPEEFSGNTIYF.